This T cell receptor beta chain originates from a study of blood T cell repertoires in COVID-19. On the study more broadly: The United States, Italy and Spain provided the acute and convalescent COVID-19 samples. Sources were T cells, B-cell-depleted T cells, or PBMCs; the material itself was cDNA or gDNA.

This CDR3 is 15 amino acids long. The germline V gene encodes CDR1 SGHTA and CDR2 FQGNSA. After removal of 3 bases from V and 0 bases from J, the junction contained 1 base not matched to a gene. In the original analysis: The assay estimated nucleated cells by amplifying reference gene primers. Sequencing used immunoSEQ multiplex PCR; TCRdb keeps in-frame clones, though not all of them. V and J calls plus clone size are reproduced from that table; the DNA served to infer D and trimming. The table shows more than 60,000 clones, with nearly 90% occurring only once. The V call is TRBV7-2, the J call TRBJ1-3; 8 bases are a match to TRBD1. The TCR was taken from a man aged 50-60 years with acute or convalescent COVID-19. Sequencing was performed on peripheral blood. The CDR3 bases are TGTGCCAGCAGCTTCGGACAGGGCTCTGGAAACACCATATATTTT. It yields the protein CASSFGQGSGNTIYF.